This is a list of T cell receptor beta chains from one sample in a study of response to subunit inactivated influenza vaccine. MiXCR was run by TCRdb on the RT-PCR reads, yielding one entry per CDR3 protein. This sample has more than 450,000 distinct CDR3 sequences, with approximately 10% found just once. The sample was PBMCs from blood, taken on the day of vaccination. The receptor set was obtained from a man aged 45-60 years who received an inactivated influenza vaccine. Each CDR3 is given with its conserved first and last residue. A D gene is named only where the DNA matches it firmly. The listing skips clone size in some rows; elsewhere it reads once, few, many or a size class.

CDR3 DNA | CDR3 protein | V gene | clone size | D gene | J gene
TGTGCCAGCAGCCGTGTCGGCGGGGATTTCCCATATGGCTACACCTTC | CASSRVGGDFPYGYTF | TRBV7-9 | few | NA | TRBJ1-2
TGCGCCAGCAGCTTGGCCGGGAAAACTTCAGATACGCAGTATTTT | CASSLAGKTSDTQYF | TRBV5-1 | many | NA | TRBJ2-3
TGTGCCAGCAGCTTATCCTACGGAGATACGCAGTATTTT | CASSLSYGDTQYF | TRBV7-3 | NA | NA | TRBJ2-3
TGCGCCAGCAGCTTGTCCCTAGCGGGAGGTCTTGAGCAGTACTTC | CASSLSLAGGLEQYF | TRBV5-1 | NA | TRBD2 | TRBJ2-7
TGTGCCAGCAGCCAAGGACCTGGGACTAGCGGGGCGGGGGAGCAGTACTTC | CASSQGPGTSGAGEQYF | TRBV4-2 | few | TRBD2 | TRBJ2-7
TGTGCCAGCAGCTTAGCTTGGACACAGAACACTGAAGCTTTCTTT | CASSLAWTQNTEAFF | TRBV7-9 | NA | NA | TRBJ1-1
TGTGCCAGCAGCTACCGACAGGGTTTGGGTGAAGCTTTCTTT | CASSYRQGLGEAFF | TRBV12-3/TRBV12-4 | NA | TRBD1 | TRBJ1-1
TGTGCCAGTAGTGACAGGGGGCCGAGGGTGAACACTGAAGCTTTCTTT | CASSDRGPRVNTEAFF | TRBV19 | few | TRBD1 | TRBJ1-1
TGTGCCACCAGTGATCCCTTGGAGAACACAGATACGCAGTATTTT | CATSDPLENTDTQYF | TRBV24-1 | NA | NA | TRBJ2-3
TGTGCCAGCAGTCTTAGGGGAGGGCCGGAAGGTACGCAGTATTTT | CASSLRGGPEGTQYF | TRBV3-1 | NA | TRBD2 | TRBJ2-3
TGTGCCAGCAGGACTAGCGGGAGAATAACAGATACGCAGTATTTT | CASRTSGRITDTQYF | TRBV28 | few | TRBD2 | TRBJ2-3
TGCAGTGCTAGAAAGACAAGCGGGGGGGCCGATGAGCAGTTCTTC | CSARKTSGGADEQFF | TRBV20-1 | few | TRBD2 | TRBJ2-1
TGCAGTGCTACCCGGCTAGCGGGAGGTTCAGATACGCAGTATTTT | CSATRLAGGSDTQYF | TRBV20-1 | NA | TRBD2 | TRBJ2-3
TGTGCCAGCAGCCCGCGGTCCACGGCTACAGATACGCAGTATTTT | CASSPRSTATDTQYF | TRBV7-8 | NA | NA | TRBJ2-3
TGTGCCAGCAGTTACTGGCTGTACAATGAGCAGTTCTTC | CASSYWLYNEQFF | TRBV6-2/TRBV6-3 | few | NA | TRBJ2-1
TGTGCCAGCAGCCCTGAGAGGGGAGGCTTCGGTCAGCCCCAGCATTTT | CASSPERGGFGQPQHF | TRBV7-9 | few | NA | TRBJ1-5
TGTGCCAGCTCACCATCCCCAGCCAGGGTTAGTGAGCAGTTCTTC | CASSPSPARVSEQFF | TRBV18 | NA | NA | TRBJ2-1
TGTGCCAGCAGTGAAGCGGTTAATGAGCAGTTCTTC | CASSEAVNEQFF | TRBV2 | few | NA | TRBJ2-1
TGTGCCAGCAGCCTTAGTTCAGGGGTAGCTTTCTTT | CASSLSSGVAFF | TRBV3-1 | NA | NA | TRBJ1-1
TGCGCCAGCAGCTGGGCACAGGGTACCGGGGAGCTGTTTTTT | CASSWAQGTGELFF | TRBV5-1 | many | NA | TRBJ2-2
TGTGCCAGCAGCTCAGTAACAGGTCTTGAGCAGTTCTTC | CASSSVTGLEQFF | TRBV7-2 | few | NA | TRBJ2-1
TGTGCCAGCAGCCCAGGGACTAGCGGGAGGGACCCCCGATGGGCAGATACGCAGTATTTT | CASSPGTSGRDPRWADTQYF | TRBV11-2 | NA | TRBD2 | TRBJ2-3
TGTGCCAGCAGCTTAGAAGCGGGAGGGCGAGATACGCAGTATTTT | CASSLEAGGRDTQYF | TRBV7-9 | NA | TRBD2 | TRBJ2-3
TGTGCCAGCAGCATGAGTGGACTACTTCAAGAGACCCAGTACTTC | CASSMSGLLQETQYF | TRBV9 | NA | NA | TRBJ2-5
TGTGCCAGCAGCGTTGAGGGGGGCACAGATACGCAGTATTTT | CASSVEGGTDTQYF | TRBV9 | few | NA | TRBJ2-3
TGTGCCAGCAGAGTTGGGACAGCCCGGCGCGAGCAGTACTTC | CASRVGTARREQYF | TRBV12-3/TRBV12-4 | NA | TRBD1 | TRBJ2-7
TGCAGCGTGGGGGCGGGACTAGCAAATGAGCAGTTCTTC | CSVGAGLANEQFF | TRBV29-1 | few | TRBD2 | TRBJ2-1
TGCAGTGCTTACCTTCCGGGACAGGAGAATTCACCCCTCCACTTT | CSAYLPGQENSPLHF | TRBV20-1 | few | TRBD1 | TRBJ1-6
TGCAGTGCTAGAGTGATTGGAGAGGGGCGTCCCTACGAGCAGTACTTC | CSARVIGEGRPYEQYF | TRBV20-1 | few | NA | TRBJ2-7
TGCAGTGCCCGAGGGGGGGGGGACAATGAGCAGTTCTTC | CSARGGGDNEQFF | TRBV20-1 | few | NA | TRBJ2-1
TGCAGCGTAGAACAAGATCTCCAAGAGACCCAGTACTTC | CSVEQDLQETQYF | TRBV29-1 | few | NA | TRBJ2-5
TGTGCCAGCAGCTTAGTCGGGCAGACCTACACCGGGGAGCTGTTTTTT | CASSLVGQTYTGELFF | TRBV11-2 | few | NA | TRBJ2-2
TGTGCCAGCAGAGGGGGGGGGGGCGCTTATTCACCCCTCCACTTT | CASRGGGGAYSPLHF | TRBV12-3/TRBV12-4 | NA | NA | TRBJ1-6
TGTGCCAGCAGCCCCCTTCTTGGGACCTCCTACAATGAGCAGTTCTTC | CASSPLLGTSYNEQFF | TRBV7-9 | NA | NA | TRBJ2-1
TGTGCCAGCCGACGGGAGGGTGAGCAGTTCTTC | CASRREGEQFF | TRBV12-3/TRBV12-4 | many | TRBD2 | TRBJ2-1
TGTGCCAGCAGCTTAGAATCGAGTAGCAATGAGCAGTTCTTC | CASSLESSSNEQFF | TRBV7-9 | many | NA | TRBJ2-1
TGTGCCAGCAGCTTACTCCAGGGCAACGAGCAGTACTTC | CASSLLQGNEQYF | TRBV7-2 | NA | NA | TRBJ2-7
TGTGCCAGCAGTTCGAGAGAATACGAGCAGTACTTC | CASSSREYEQYF | TRBV12-3/TRBV12-4 | few | NA | TRBJ2-7
TGCAGTGCTAGTACGGGGATCACAGATACGCAGTATTTT | CSASTGITDTQYF | TRBV20-1 | NA | NA | TRBJ2-3